Following are 32 T cell receptor beta chains from one sample sequenced in a study of type 1 regulatory T cells. TCRdb ran MiXCR on the reads and lists one entry per CDR3 protein. The sample has about 74,000 distinct CDR3 sequences; roughly 60% are singletons. These receptors lack a known antigen. Sequencing used cultured T cells, either the whole culture or a sorted T cell fraction (not recorded which). Stated subset: Tr1-enriched cell product generated in vitro against host alloantigens. These receptors were obtained from a human donor in good health.

J is TRBJ2-5 and V is TRBV20-1; 9 nucleotides agree with TRBD2. Germline V gives CDR1 DFQATT, CDR2 SNEGSKA (reference sequence). CDR3 length: 13 amino acids. The trim removed 6 bases at V and 5 bases at J, leaving 7 bases unmatched. The CDR3 region is CSASRREGETQYF. The CDR3 DNA reads TGCAGTGCCTCTCGGCGGGAGGGCGAGACCCAGTACTTC.

V gene TRBV19 combines with J gene TRBJ1-5; 9 positions match TRBD1. The junction had 12 bases not matched to a gene; V was cut back by 3 bases and J by 6 bases. The CDR3 is made up of 17 amino acids. In germline, CDR1 is LNHDA, CDR2 SQIVND (reference sequence). CDR3 coding DNA: TGTGCCAGTAGTATCGGGGACAGGGTGGCGCTGAGTCAGCCCCAGCATTTT. Encoded protein: CASSIGDRVALSQPQHF.

This sequence joins TRBV9 and TRBJ2-2, with 11 bases lining up with TRBD2. Germline V gene data show CDR1 as SGDLS and CDR2 as YYNGEE. This CDR3 has 14 amino acids. V shed 4 bases, J shed 5 bases, and the junction held 1 base outside the gene matches. CDR3 DNA: TGTGCCAGCAGCCGACTAGCGGGGACCGGGGAGCTGTTTTTT. Protein: CASSRLAGTGELFF.

This clonotype was seen a handful of times. The CDR3 loop reads CSATLAGVSTDTQYF. In DNA form, the CDR3 reads TGCAGTGCCACGCTAGCGGGAGTTAGCACAGATACGCAGTATTTT. The chain recombines TRBV20-1 with TRBJ2-3, with TRBD2 matching 10 bases. The CDR3 loop spans 15 amino acids. In germline, CDR1 is DFQATT, CDR2 SNEGSKA (reference sequence). The J segment lost 0 bases and the V segment lost 6 bases, leaving 6 bases of the junction unmatched.

V is TRBV4-1 and J is TRBJ2-2; D is uncertain. The CDR3 is 13 amino acids. Germline CDR1 is MGHRA and CDR2 is YSYEKL. V was cut by 2 bases and J by 6 bases, with 7 bases left in between. The DNA of the CDR3 is TGCGCCAGCAGCCAATTTCTTTCCGGGGAGCTGTTTTTT. As protein: CASSQFLSGELFF.

V and J are TRBV6-1 and TRBJ1-2; unclear D gene. The CDR3 spans 12 residues. CDR1 is MNHNS and CDR2 is SASEGT in the germline V gene. Trimming cost V 3 bases and J 5 bases, with 7 bases left between them. DNA for the CDR3: TGTGCCAGCAGTGAGGGTAGTTATGGCTACACCTTC. It translates to CASSEGSYGYTF.

The chain recombines TRBV27 with TRBJ2-5; TRBD2 aligns across 10 bases. The V and J ends lost 5 bases and 5 bases, in that order; junction bases with no gene match: 11. The germline CDR1 and CDR2 sequences are MNHEY and SMNVEV (reference sequence). The CDR3 spans 16 residues. The CDR3 coding sequence is TGTGCCAGCAGTCGAAGAGCGGGAGGGCTTATTGAGACCCAGTACTTC. It encodes CASSRRAGGLIETQYF.

This clonotype was found a few times. The rearrangement joins TRBV7-2 to TRBJ1-1; 7 nucleotides line up with TRBD1. With 8 bases clipped from V and 10 bases from J, the junction kept 4 bases outside the gene matches. CDR1 and CDR2 from the germline V gene are SGHTA and FQGNSA. This CDR3 has 10 amino acids. The CDR3: CASGDRVAFF. The CDR3 DNA sequence: TGTGCCAGCGGCGACAGGGTAGCTTTCTTT. The full variable domain, in which reference TRBV7-2 and TRBJ1-1 provide the parts outside the CDR3, is GAGVSQSPSNKVTEKGKDVELRCDPISGHTALYWYRQSLGQGLEFLIYFQGNSAPDKSGLPSDRFSAERTGGSVSTLTIQRTQQEDSAVYLCASGDRVAFFGQGTRLTVV.

The genes are TRBV20-1 and TRBJ2-2, with 7 nucleotides matching TRBD2. V shed 6 bases and J 2 bases; nucleotides not matched to a gene: 15. This CDR3 has 17 amino acids. CDR1 DFQATT and CDR2 SNEGSKA come from the germline V gene (reference sequence). The CDR3 coding sequence is TGCAGTGCGAGGGGACGGCGGGACTACTCAAACACCGGGGAGCTGTTTTTT. This translates into CSARGRRDYSNTGELFF.

The rearrangement uses TRBV28 and TRBJ1-1; 8 nucleotides agree with TRBD1. Germline loops: CDR1 MDHEN, CDR2 SYDVKM. With V trimmed by 6 bases and J by 4 bases, 10 bases remained unmatched. This CDR3 contains 15 residues. CDR3 amino acids: CASSPTVQGGTEAFF. The CDR3, as DNA: TGTGCCAGCAGCCCAACTGTACAGGGGGGCACTGAAGCTTTCTTT. Full variable domain (outside the CDR3, taken from reference TRBV28 and TRBJ1-1): DVKVTQSSRYLVKRTGEKVFLECVQDMDHENMFWYRQDPGLGLRLIYFSYDVKMKEKGDIPEGYSVSREKKERFSLILESASTNQTSMYLCASSPTVQGGTEAFFGQGTRLTVV.

The chain employs TRBV19 and TRBJ2-2; D gene unclear. Trimming cost V 4 bases and J 5 bases, with 5 bases left between them. Germline CDR1 reads LNHDA; CDR2 reads SQIVND (reference sequence). The CDR3 runs to 12 residues. CDR3 in amino acids: CASSTRTGELFF. The CDR3 nucleotides are TGTGCCAGTAGTACCCGGACCGGGGAGCTGTTTTTT.

This clonotype was counted only a few times. The chain has TRBV20-1 and TRBJ2-3; D is possibly TRBD1 or TRBD2 (5 bases each). CDR1 and CDR2 (germline): DFQATT, SNEGSKA (reference sequence). Trimming pared 5 bases from V and 3 bases from J, leaving 15 bases between. The CDR3 totals 14 residues. CDR3 sequence: CSADPGRGTDTQYF. In DNA, the CDR3 is TGCAGTGCTGACCCGGGACGGGGAACAGATACGCAGTATTTT.

The chain employs TRBV12-3 or TRBV12-4 and TRBJ2-4; D possibly corresponds to TRBD1 (6 bases). The length of the CDR3 is 14 residues. V was shortened by 3 bases and J by 4 bases, with 10 bases between the two germline ends. The CDR3 DNA sequence: TGTGCCAGCAGTTTCAGGACAGAAAAAAACATTCAGTACTTC. Amino acid sequence: CASSFRTEKNIQYF.

In its sample, this clonotype ranks as medium-sized. This chain connects TRBV5-4 to TRBJ2-3; 10 nucleotides agree with TRBD2. The CDR3 is 18 residues long. V was clipped by 6 bases and J by 0 bases; unmatched bases: 13. Germline V gene data show CDR1 as SGHNT and CDR2 as YYREEE (reference sequence). CDR3 protein: CASTPVAGGWISTDTQYF. CDR3 bases: TGTGCCAGCACCCCCGTAGCGGGAGGTTGGATAAGCACAGATACGCAGTATTTT. Drawing the rest from reference TRBV5-4 and TRBJ2-3, the complete variable domain is ETGVTQSPTHLIKTRGQQVTLRCSSQSGHNTVSWYQQALGQGPQFIFQYYREEENGRGNFPPRFSGLQFPNYSSELNVNALELDDSALYLCASTPVAGGWISTDTQYFGPGTRLTVL.

The V and J genes are TRBV27 and TRBJ2-5; 10 bases map to TRBD2. The germline CDR1 and CDR2 sequences are MNHEY and SMNVEV (reference sequence). This CDR3 comprises 14 residues. The V and J ends lost 6 bases and 5 bases, in that order; junction bases with no gene match: 6. CDR3 coding DNA: TGTGCCAGCAGAAGTCTAGCGGGAGATGAGACCCAGTACTTC. It codes for CASRSLAGDETQYF.

The V gene is TRBV5-1, the J gene TRBJ2-2; D might be TRBD1 (5 bases). The length of the CDR3 is 14 residues. Trimming left V 6 bases short and J 4 bases short, with 13 bases between. Germline V lookup: CDR1 SGHRS, CDR2 YFSETQ. CDR3 loop: CASKIGQGTGELFF. CDR3 nucleotide sequence: TGCGCCAGCAAAATCGGGCAGGGCACCGGGGAGCTGTTTTTT.

Points on this clonotype: An end of the junction differs from the germline gene, which may be a read error. The chain has TRBV28 and TRBJ1-1; D gene ambiguous. The CDR3 spans 14 residues. The V gene's germline CDR1 is MDHEN and CDR2 SYDVKM. The CDR3 nucleotides read TGTGCCAGCAGCCCATCGACACGAAACACTGAGGCTTTCTTT. Protein product: CASSPSTRNTEAFF.

V and J are TRBV5-1 and TRBJ2-1; 14 positions agree with TRBD2. The CDR3 sequence is 16 residues long. The junction had 8 bases not matched to a gene; V was cut back by 4 bases and J by 8 bases. The germline V gene encodes CDR1 SGHRS and CDR2 YFSETQ. CDR3 sequence (DNA): TGCGCCAGCAGCGCATCCGGGACTAGCGGGAGATATGAGCAGTTCTTC. Translation gives CASSASGTSGRYEQFF.

This chain joins TRBV6-1 and TRBJ2-1; D remains ambiguous. Per the germline V gene, CDR1 is MNHNS and CDR2 is SASEGT. V lost 6 bases and J lost 3, with 15 bases in between. CDR3 length: 15 amino acids. The CDR3 loop reads CASRPSIAVYNEQFF. CDR3 bases: TGTGCCAGCAGACCGAGTATCGCAGTCTACAATGAGCAGTTCTTC.

The CDR3 nucleotides are TGTGCCAGCAGAGGGACTAGCGGGAGGACCTACAATGAGCAGTTCTTC. This translates into CASRGTSGRTYNEQFF. The chain carries TRBV12-3 or TRBV12-4 and TRBJ2-1; 15 nucleotides align to TRBD2. With V trimmed by 6 bases and J by 2 bases, 2 bases remained unmatched. The CDR3 has 16 residues.

The table lists this clonotype with a few counts. This chain joins TRBV20-1 and TRBJ2-7; 9 bases line up with TRBD2. The CDR3 is 14 residues long. Germline CDR1 DFQATT, CDR2 SNEGSKA (reference sequence). The V gene end was trimmed by 0 bases and the J gene end by 4 bases; junction bases not matched to a gene: 4. CDR3 in amino acids: CSAREVAGVYEQYF. CDR3 nucleotides: TGCAGTGCTAGAGAAGTAGCGGGAGTGTACGAGCAGTACTTC.

This clonotype has more than one count but fewer than ten. This sequence joins TRBV20-1 and TRBJ2-7; the match to TRBD2 covers 9 bases. Germline CDR1 reads DFQATT; CDR2 reads SNEGSKA (reference sequence). The trim removed 0 bases at V and 6 bases at J, leaving 3 bases unmatched. There are 13 residues in the CDR3. CDR3 region: CSARDSGRGEQYF. The CDR3 DNA follows: TGCAGTGCTAGAGATAGCGGGAGAGGCGAGCAGTACTTC.

The chain is built from TRBV20-1 and TRBJ2-2; TRBD2 is a possible D gene (5 bases). CDR1 and CDR2 from the germline V gene are DFQATT and SNEGSKA (reference sequence). V lost 6 bases and J 4 bases, leaving 12 bases between the germline ends. This CDR3 region has 13 residues. DNA of the CDR3: TGCAGTGCCGGAAAAAGCGGCACCGGGGAGCTGTTTTTT. Its protein product is CSAGKSGTGELFF.

The J gene is TRBJ1-1, the V gene TRBV29-1; no definite D call. The length of the CDR3 is 11 residues. Per germline, CDR1 SQVTM and CDR2 ANQGSEA. Trimming stripped 6 bases from V and 12 bases from J, with 17 bases between. Here the CDR3 reads CSVATAGETFF. DNA for the CDR3: TGCAGCGTCGCTACCGCCGGGGAAACTTTCTTT.

The rearrangement uses TRBV6-1 and TRBJ2-7, with D possibly TRBD1 on 6 matching bases. CDR1 MNHNS and CDR2 SASEGT come from the germline V gene. V was shortened by 6 bases and J by 1 base, with 10 bases between the two germline ends. The CDR3 runs to 13 residues. The CDR3 DNA sequence: TGTGCCAGCAGCCGGGACAAGTCCTACGAGCAGTACTTC. Protein product: CASSRDKSYEQYF.

This chain connects TRBV20-1 to TRBJ2-5, with D uncertain. The germline V gene has CDR1 DFQATT and CDR2 SNEGSKA (reference sequence). Trimming left V 6 bases short and J 5 bases short, with 13 bases between. This CDR3 is 12 amino acids long. In DNA, the CDR3 is TGCAGTGCCAGTCCTGGCATGGAGACCCAGTACTTC. Its translation: CSASPGMETQYF.

The CDR3 DNA sequence: TGCAGTGCTAGGGGGACTAGCGGGAGAAACACCGGGGAGCTGTTTTTT. Translation: CSARGTSGRNTGELFF. This chain joins TRBV20-1 and TRBJ2-2; TRBD2 aligns across 14 bases. This CDR3 contains 16 residues. CDR1 and CDR2 from the germline V gene are DFQATT and SNEGSKA (reference sequence). Losses at the gene ends were 3 bases for V and 2 bases for J; bases not matched to a gene: 2.

V usage is TRBV6-1 and J usage is TRBJ2-3; no definite D call. The ends were cut back, 5 bases at V and 0 bases at J, with 12 bases in the middle. The CDR3 covers 15 residues. Germline V gene sequence: CDR1 MNHNS, CDR2 SASEGT. The CDR3 reads CASSQLGASTDTQYF. CDR3 DNA sequence: TGTGCCAGCAGTCAATTGGGTGCTAGCACAGATACGCAGTATTTT.

The V gene is TRBV12-3 or TRBV12-4, the J gene TRBJ2-3; D remains unclear. CDR3 length equals 11 residues. V was cut by 2 bases and J by 6 bases, with 3 bases left in between. The chain's CDR3 is CASSLLDTQYF. The CDR3 bases are TGTGCCAGCAGTTTATTGGATACGCAGTATTTT.

This clonotype was picked up a small number of times. The rearrangement uses TRBV10-3 and TRBJ2-5; 9 positions match TRBD1. This CDR3 is 15 amino acids long. Germline values: CDR1 ENHRY, CDR2 SYGVKD. The J segment lost 6 bases and the V segment lost 2 bases, leaving 7 bases of the junction unmatched. The CDR3 nucleotides are TGTGCCATCAGTGAGGATCCGGGACAGGGAAAGACCCAGTACTTC. This translates into CAISEDPGQGKTQYF.

The genes are TRBV19 and TRBJ1-2; unclear D gene. The CDR3 runs 14 residues. The germline V and J ends were trimmed by 10 bases and 0 bases, with 15 bases remaining between them. Germline lookup yields CDR1 LNHDA and CDR2 SQIVND (reference sequence). Written as DNA, the CDR3 is TGTGCCACTACTCCCCTACAAGCTAACTATGGCTACACCTTC. Protein sequence: CATTPLQANYGYTF.

This clonotype appeared once. The V call is TRBV15, the J call TRBJ2-1; D may match TRBD1 or TRBD2 (5 bases each). Trimming cost V 0 bases and J 9 bases, with 12 bases left between them. CDR3 length: 14 residues. The germline CDR1 and CDR2 sequences are LNHNV and YYDKDF (reference sequence). The CDR3 reads CATSRDLMGVEQFF. CDR3 sequence (DNA): TGTGCCACCAGCAGAGATTTGATGGGGGTTGAGCAGTTCTTC.